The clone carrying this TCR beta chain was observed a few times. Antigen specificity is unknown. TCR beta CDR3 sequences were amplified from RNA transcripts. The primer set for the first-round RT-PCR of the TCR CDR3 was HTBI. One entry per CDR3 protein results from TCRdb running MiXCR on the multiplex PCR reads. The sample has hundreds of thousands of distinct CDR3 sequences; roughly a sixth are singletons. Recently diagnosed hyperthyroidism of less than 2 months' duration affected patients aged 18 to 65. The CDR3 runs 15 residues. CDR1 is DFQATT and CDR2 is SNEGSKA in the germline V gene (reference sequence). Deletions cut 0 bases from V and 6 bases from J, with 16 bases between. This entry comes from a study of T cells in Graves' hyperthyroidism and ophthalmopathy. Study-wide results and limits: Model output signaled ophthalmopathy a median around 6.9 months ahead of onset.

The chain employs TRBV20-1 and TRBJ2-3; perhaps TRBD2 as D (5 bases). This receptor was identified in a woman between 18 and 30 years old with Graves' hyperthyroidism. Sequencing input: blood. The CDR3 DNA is TGCAGTGCTAGAGATCAGTTTGGGAGAGCGGATACGCAGTATTTT. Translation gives CSARDQFGRADTQYF.